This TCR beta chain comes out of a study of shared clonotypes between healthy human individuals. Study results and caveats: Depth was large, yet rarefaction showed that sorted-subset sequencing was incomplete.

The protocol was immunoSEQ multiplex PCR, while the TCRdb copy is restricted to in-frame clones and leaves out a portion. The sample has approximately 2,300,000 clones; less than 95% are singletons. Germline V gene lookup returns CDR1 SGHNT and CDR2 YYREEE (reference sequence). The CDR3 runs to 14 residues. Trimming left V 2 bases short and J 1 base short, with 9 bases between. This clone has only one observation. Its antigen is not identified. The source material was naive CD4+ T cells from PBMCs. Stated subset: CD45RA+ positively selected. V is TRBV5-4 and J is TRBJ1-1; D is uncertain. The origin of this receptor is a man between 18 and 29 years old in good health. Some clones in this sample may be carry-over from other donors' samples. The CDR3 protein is CASSFDPRNTEAFF. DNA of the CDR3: TGTGCCAGCAGCTTTGACCCCCGGAACACTGAAGCTTTCTTT.